This T cell receptor beta chain comes out of a study of blood T cell repertoires in COVID-19. Method: immunoSEQ multiplex PCR; TCRdb's copy keeps in-frame clones and lacks some. The sample yields 200,000 to 250,000 clones, approximately 81% seen once. This clone was counted a few times. From germline, CDR1 is SEHNR and CDR2 FQNEAQ (reference sequence). CDR3 length equals 18 residues. V dropped 5 bases and J dropped 6 bases, with 23 bases sitting between them. The specimen sequenced was peripheral blood. The chain combines TRBV7-9 with TRBJ1-6; no firm D call. The sequence derives from a woman aged 80 or older with COVID-19, enrolled during active disease. The CDR3 DNA sequence: TGTGCCAGCAGCAGCGACGATATCCCTTTGACGACTAATTCACCCCTCCACTTT. This codes for CASSSDDIPLTTNSPLHF. Drawing the rest from reference TRBV7-9 and TRBJ1-6, the complete variable domain is DTGVSQNPRHKITKRGQNVTFRCDPISEHNRLYWYRQTLGQGPEFLTYFQNEAQLEKSRLLSDRFSAERPKGSFSTLEIQRTEQGDSAMYLCASSSDDIPLTTNSPLHFGNGTRLTVT.